Below, 10 T cell receptor beta chains from the same sample are listed, as sequenced in a study of T cells in Graves' hyperthyroidism and ophthalmopathy. RNA transcripts yielded amplified TCR beta CDR3 regions. In the first-round RT-PCR of the TCR CDR3, the HTBI primer set was used. Using its own MiXCR run on the multiplex PCR reads, TCRdb lists one record per CDR3 protein. This repertoire shows under 650,000 distinct CDR3 sequences, roughly 17% found once; its top ten account for about 3.8%. The sequenced material came from blood. Every receptor here comes from a woman in her thirties with Graves' hyperthyroidism.

This clonotype showed up just a few times. This chain connects TRBV7-9 to TRBJ1-2; TRBD1 is a possible D gene (5 bases). V lost 4 bases to trimming and J lost 5 bases, with 26 bases between them. The CDR3 extends over 18 amino acids. The germline V gene has CDR1 SEHNR and CDR2 FQNEAQ (reference sequence). In DNA form, the CDR3 reads TGTGCCAGCAGCTCCACTGGCCAGAGGGGCCAATCCTCGTATGGCTACACCTTC. This translates into CASSSTGQRGQSSYGYTF.

This chain connects TRBV11-3 to TRBJ1-4, with D perhaps TRBD1 (6 bases). This CDR3 comprises 15 residues. In germline, CDR1 is SGHNT, CDR2 YENEEA. V was cut by 1 base and J by 2 bases, with 8 bases left in between. CDR3 nucleotides: TGTGCCAGCAGCTTAGGCGGACAGACTAATGAAAAACTGTTTTTT. Protein sequence: CASSLGGQTNEKLFF.

This chain uses TRBV9 with TRBJ2-2, with 9 bases aligning to TRBD2. The CDR3 has 16 residues. Per germline, CDR1 SGDLS and CDR2 YYNGEE. Trimming took 4 bases from V and 1 from J; bases not matched to a gene: 5. The CDR3 sequence is CASSSRLAENTGELFF. The DNA of the CDR3 is TGTGCCAGCAGCAGCCGACTAGCGGAGAACACCGGGGAGCTGTTTTTT.

This clonotype was recorded many times. The chain employs TRBV7-3 and TRBJ2-1; TRBD2 matches 14 bases. V dropped 0 bases and J dropped 6; count of bases not matched to a gene: 1. The length of the CDR3 is 16 residues. The V gene's germline CDR1 is SGHTA and CDR2 FQGTGA. The CDR3 protein is CASSLTGTSGSNEQFF. CDR3 nucleotides: TGTGCCAGCAGCTTAACTGGGACTAGCGGGAGCAATGAGCAGTTCTTC.

This chain connects TRBV5-1 to TRBJ1-6; D is undetermined. CDR1 SGHRS and CDR2 YFSETQ come from the germline V gene. Deletions cut 0 bases from V and 9 bases from J, with 10 bases between. This CDR3 has 14 amino acids. The CDR3 nucleotides are TGCGCCAGCAGCTTGGGCCGATATGGTTCACCCCTCCACTTT. Protein product: CASSLGRYGSPLHF.

Regarding this clonotype: A read error may produce the germline difference seen at one junction end. The chain carries TRBV7-9 and TRBJ2-1; weak D call: TRBD2 (6 bases). This CDR3 has 13 residues. Germline loops: CDR1 SEHNR, CDR2 FQNEAQ (reference sequence). CDR3 amino acids: CASSFTGTPNPLF. Written as DNA, the CDR3 is TGTGCCAGCAGCTTTACCGGGACTCCTAACCCCCTCTTC. Supplemented by reference TRBV7-9 and TRBJ2-1, the full variable domain reads DTGVSQNPRHKITKRGQNVTFRCDPISEHNRLYWYRQTLGQGPEFLTYFQNEAQLEKSRLLSDRFSAERPKGSFSTLEIQRTEQGDSAMYLCASSFTGTPNPLFGPGTRLTVL.

The rearrangement joins TRBV7-2 to TRBJ2-2; 9 positions match TRBD2. After removal of 1 base from V and 9 bases from J, the junction contained 9 bases not matched to a gene. The CDR3 length is 16 residues. Germline CDR1 reads SGHTA; CDR2 reads FQGNSA. CDR3 protein: CASSLVVASGNRELFF. Written as DNA, the CDR3 is TGTGCCAGCAGCTTAGTCGTCGCTAGCGGGAACCGGGAGCTGTTTTTT.

This clonotype has more than one count but fewer than ten. V and J are TRBV28 and TRBJ2-7; D is ambiguous. Germline V CDR1 and CDR2: MDHEN, SYDVKM. Trimming removed 1 base from V and 5 bases from J, with 6 bases in between. The CDR3 is made up of 12 amino acids. The DNA for the CDR3 is TGTGCCAGCAGTTTATTTGGTAACGAGCAGTACTTC. Protein product: CASSLFGNEQYF.

This clonotype was counted a few times. This rearrangement joins TRBV25-1 to TRBJ1-2; 9 bases align to TRBD1. CDR3 length: 13 amino acids. The J segment lost 7 bases and the V segment lost 7 bases, leaving 7 bases of the junction unmatched. Germline V gene sequence: CDR1 MGHDK, CDR2 SYGVNS. CDR3 DNA sequence: TGTGCCAGCACCAGCGACAGGGGGTCTGGCTACACCTTC. It translates to CASTSDRGSGYTF.

This clonotype has a count of ten or more. The chain joins TRBV11-2 to TRBJ2-1, with unresolved D. Trimming removed 3 bases at V and 5 bases at J, with 17 bases between. The CDR3 loop spans 16 amino acids. Germline CDR1 SGHAT, CDR2 FQNNGV. In DNA, the CDR3 is TGTGCCAGCAGCTTCAGGCCCTTCTACAGAGACAATGAGCAGTTCTTC. This encodes CASSFRPFYRDNEQFF.